A selection of T cell receptor beta chains follows, all from one sample in a study of blood T cells in healthy people across ages. Each CDR3 protein gets one entry after TCRdb re-called the 5' RACE reads with MiXCR. The sample has some 850,000 distinct CDR3 sequences; roughly 24% are singletons. These data were also filed under a second study, of T cells of mothers and their children.

Sequenced: blood. The receptors here all came from a boy between 5 and 17 years old in good health. The CDR3 runs from the conserved cysteine through the conserved F or W.

J,V,CDR3
TRBJ1-1,TRBV19,CASSRRGLDTEAFF
TRBJ1-2,TRBV6-5,CASSRQQGAGGYTF
TRBJ2-3,TRBV20-1,CSAYTRTSTDTQYF
TRBJ2-3,TRBV6-2/TRBV6-3,CASSYRSTDTQYF
TRBJ1-6,TRBV19,CASSRKPSSYNSPLHF
TRBJ1-2,TRBV25-1,CANSEKTDYGYTF
TRBJ2-3,TRBV11-1,CASSPTTGVDTQYF
TRBJ1-1,TRBV12-3/TRBV12-4,CASRNTEAFF
TRBJ2-5,TRBV4-2,CASRPGLASKETQYF
TRBJ1-3,TRBV10-3,CAARGSSSGNTIYF
TRBJ1-5,TRBV30,CAWSLSGQINQPQHF
TRBJ2-7,TRBV5-1,CASRGISGPFPYYEQYF
-,TRBV6-5,CASRWGVGGSAEQYF
TRBJ2-3,TRBV6-1,CASIGGGVTDTQYF
TRBJ2-7,TRBV5-5,CASSLDNNRGSYEQYF
TRBJ2-5,TRBV4-2,CASSQDDSGLARETQYF
TRBJ2-1,TRBV5-1,CASSLFSVANNEQFF
TRBJ2-7,TRBV2,CASSRLAEIYEQYF
TRBJ1-1,TRBV20-1,CSASRENGGTEAFF
TRBJ2-7,TRBV15,CATSRESTGTSYEQYF
TRBJ1-1,TRBV20-1,CSARGGHLDTEAFF
TRBJ2-1,TRBV4-1,CASSQEVGVDEQFF
TRBJ1-5,TRBV25-1,CASRGTGVNQPQHF
-,TRBV10-2,CASTSTNLKETQYF
TRBJ1-4,TRBV5-1,CASSLGPTEKLFF
TRBJ2-2,TRBV5-1,CATKGGQHTGELFF
TRBJ1-6,TRBV20-1,CSAVGGSYNSPLHF
TRBJ2-5,TRBV5-1,CASSLSASREETQYF
TRBJ2-1,TRBV6-5,CASSLFRTSLINEQFF
TRBJ1-2,TRBV27,CASRGGGGRGGYTF
TRBJ1-1,TRBV15,CAMTGGLTEAFF
-,TRBV5-1,CASSSIAGASIEQYF
TRBJ2-7,TRBV12-3/TRBV12-4,CASSLDRRVYEQYF